There are a few counts of the clone carrying this T cell receptor (beta chain). The antigen is not known. These data come from a study of response to subunit inactivated influenza vaccine. Notes on the study in general: Authors suggested each seasonal influenza vaccination recruits few new T cells.

The CDR3 is made up of 18 amino acids. CDR1 is LGHNA and CDR2 is YSLEER in the germline V gene. J was trimmed by 3 bases and V by 0 bases; bases with no gene match: 11. TCRdb processed the RT-PCR reads anew with MiXCR; each CDR3 protein has one entry. The repertoire holds about 500,000 distinct CDR3 sequences, with about 15% as singletons. The sample was CD4+ T cells sorted from PBMCs, taken around 25 months after vaccination. This sequence was found in a man between 50 and 69 years old who received an inactivated influenza vaccine. This chain links TRBV4-3 with TRBJ2-1, with 7 positions matching TRBD2. DNA of the CDR3: TGCGCCAGCAGCCAAGATTGGGTGGGGCGGGAGAACTACAATGAGCAGTTCTTC. Its translation is CASSQDWVGRENYNEQFF.